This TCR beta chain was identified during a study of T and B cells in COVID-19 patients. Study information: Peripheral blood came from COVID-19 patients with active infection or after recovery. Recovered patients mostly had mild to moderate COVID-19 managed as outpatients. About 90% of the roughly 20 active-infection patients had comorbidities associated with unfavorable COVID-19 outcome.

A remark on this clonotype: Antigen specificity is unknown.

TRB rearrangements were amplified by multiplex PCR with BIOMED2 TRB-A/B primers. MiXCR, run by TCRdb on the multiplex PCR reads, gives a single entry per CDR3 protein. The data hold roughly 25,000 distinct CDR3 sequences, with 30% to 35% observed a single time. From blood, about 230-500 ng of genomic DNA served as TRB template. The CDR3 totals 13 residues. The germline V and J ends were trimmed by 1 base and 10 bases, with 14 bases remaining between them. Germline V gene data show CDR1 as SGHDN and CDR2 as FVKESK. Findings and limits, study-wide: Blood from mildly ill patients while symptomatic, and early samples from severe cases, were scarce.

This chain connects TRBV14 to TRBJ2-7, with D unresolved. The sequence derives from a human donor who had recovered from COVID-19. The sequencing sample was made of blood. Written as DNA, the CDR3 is TGTGCCAGCAGCCAAGGCTCCGGCCAACCACAGTACTTC. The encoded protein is CASSQGSGQPQYF.